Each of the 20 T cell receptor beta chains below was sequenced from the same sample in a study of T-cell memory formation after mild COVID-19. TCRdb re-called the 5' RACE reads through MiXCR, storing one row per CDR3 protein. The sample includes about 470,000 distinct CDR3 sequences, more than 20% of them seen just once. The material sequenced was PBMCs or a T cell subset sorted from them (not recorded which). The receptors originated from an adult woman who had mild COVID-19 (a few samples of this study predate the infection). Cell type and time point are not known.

CDR3 sequence (DNA): TGCAGCGACGACAGGTTTTGGGGCTACACCTTC. It yields the protein CSDDRFWGYTF. The V gene is TRBV29-1, the J gene TRBJ1-2, with D perhaps TRBD1 (6 bases). With 7 bases removed from V and 8 bases from J, the gap between germline ends came to 14 bases. This CDR3 has 11 amino acids. Germline CDR1 and CDR2: SQVTM and ANQGSEA.

DNA of the CDR3: TGTGCCAGCAGCTTAGCCATCCGGGAGTCGGAAGCTTTCTTT. Its translation is CASSLAIRESEAFF. The chain couples TRBV5-6 to TRBJ1-1; D is undetermined. There are 14 residues in the CDR3. Germline CDR1 reads SGHDT; CDR2 reads YYEEEE. Trimming removed 2 bases from V and 8 bases from J, with 16 bases in between.

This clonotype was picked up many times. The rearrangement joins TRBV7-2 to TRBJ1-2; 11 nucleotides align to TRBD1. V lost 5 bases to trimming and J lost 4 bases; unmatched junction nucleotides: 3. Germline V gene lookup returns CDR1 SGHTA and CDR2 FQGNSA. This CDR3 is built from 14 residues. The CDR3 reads CASSGTGGSYGYTF. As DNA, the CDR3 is TGTGCCAGCAGCGGGACAGGGGGATCCTATGGCTACACCTTC.

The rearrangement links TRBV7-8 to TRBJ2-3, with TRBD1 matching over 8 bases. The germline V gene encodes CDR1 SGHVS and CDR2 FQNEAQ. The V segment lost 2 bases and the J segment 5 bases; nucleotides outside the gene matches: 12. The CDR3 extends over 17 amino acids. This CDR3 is CASSLISTGGFVDTQYF. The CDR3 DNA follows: TGTGCCAGCAGCTTAATCTCTACAGGGGGTTTTGTAGATACGCAGTATTTT.

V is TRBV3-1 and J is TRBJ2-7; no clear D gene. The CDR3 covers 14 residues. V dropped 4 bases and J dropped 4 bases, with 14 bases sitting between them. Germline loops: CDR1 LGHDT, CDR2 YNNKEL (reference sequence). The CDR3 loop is CASSPFGLGYEQYF. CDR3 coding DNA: TGTGCCAGCAGCCCCTTCGGGTTGGGATACGAGCAGTACTTC.

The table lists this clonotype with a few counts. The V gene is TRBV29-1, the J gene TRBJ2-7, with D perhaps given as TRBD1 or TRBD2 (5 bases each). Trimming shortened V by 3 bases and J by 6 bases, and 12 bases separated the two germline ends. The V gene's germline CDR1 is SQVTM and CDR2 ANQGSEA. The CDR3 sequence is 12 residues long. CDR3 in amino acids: CSVEAAGAEQYF. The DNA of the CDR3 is TGCAGCGTTGAGGCAGCCGGGGCCGAGCAGTACTTC.

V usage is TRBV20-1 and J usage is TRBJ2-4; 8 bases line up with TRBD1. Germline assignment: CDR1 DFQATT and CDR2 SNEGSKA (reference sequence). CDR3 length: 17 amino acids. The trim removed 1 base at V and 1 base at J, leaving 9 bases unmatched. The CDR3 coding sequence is TGCAGTGCTAGAGTCCAAAACAGGGGGTGGGCCAAAAACATTCAGTACTTC. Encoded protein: CSARVQNRGWAKNIQYF.

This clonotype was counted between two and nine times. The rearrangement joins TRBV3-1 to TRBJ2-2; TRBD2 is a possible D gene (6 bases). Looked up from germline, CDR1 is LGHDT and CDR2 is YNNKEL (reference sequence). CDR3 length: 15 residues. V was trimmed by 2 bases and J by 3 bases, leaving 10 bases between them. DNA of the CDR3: TGTGCCAGCAGCCAATGGGACTCTTACACCGGGGAGCTGTTTTTT. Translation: CASSQWDSYTGELFF.

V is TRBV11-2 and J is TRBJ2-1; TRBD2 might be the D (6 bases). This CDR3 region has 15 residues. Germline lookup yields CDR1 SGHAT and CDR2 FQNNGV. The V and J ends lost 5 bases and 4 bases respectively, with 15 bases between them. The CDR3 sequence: CASSPDYAGYNEQFF. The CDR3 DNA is TGTGCCAGCAGCCCGGACTATGCGGGATACAATGAGCAGTTCTTC.

The CDR3 DNA is TGCAGTGCTACCCCCGCCGGACTTAGGAACACCGGGGAGCTGTTTTTT. As protein: CSATPAGLRNTGELFF. The V gene is TRBV20-1, the J gene TRBJ2-2; perhaps TRBD2 as D (5 bases). Germline loops: CDR1 DFQATT, CDR2 SNEGSKA (reference sequence). The CDR3 loop spans 16 amino acids. Trimming cost V 4 bases and J 1 base, with 16 bases left between them.

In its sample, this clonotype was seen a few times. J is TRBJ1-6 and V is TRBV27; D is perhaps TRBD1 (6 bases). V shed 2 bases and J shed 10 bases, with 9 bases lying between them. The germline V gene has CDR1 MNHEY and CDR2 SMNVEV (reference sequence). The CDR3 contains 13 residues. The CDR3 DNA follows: TGTGCCAGCAGTTTACAGGGGCCGTCACCCCTCCACTTT. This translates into CASSLQGPSPLHF.

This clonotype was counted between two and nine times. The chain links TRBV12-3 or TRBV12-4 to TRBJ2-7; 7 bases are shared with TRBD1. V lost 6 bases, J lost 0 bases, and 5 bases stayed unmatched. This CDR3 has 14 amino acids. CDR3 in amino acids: CASRWGQSSYEQYF. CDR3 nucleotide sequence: TGTGCCAGCAGATGGGGACAGAGCTCCTACGAGCAGTACTTC.

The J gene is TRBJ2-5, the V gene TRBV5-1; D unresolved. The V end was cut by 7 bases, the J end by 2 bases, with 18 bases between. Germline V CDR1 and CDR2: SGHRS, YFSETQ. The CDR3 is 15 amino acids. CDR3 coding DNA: TGCGCCAGCTCAACTTCTAGACAAAAGCAAGAGACCCAGTACTTC. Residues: CASSTSRQKQETQYF.

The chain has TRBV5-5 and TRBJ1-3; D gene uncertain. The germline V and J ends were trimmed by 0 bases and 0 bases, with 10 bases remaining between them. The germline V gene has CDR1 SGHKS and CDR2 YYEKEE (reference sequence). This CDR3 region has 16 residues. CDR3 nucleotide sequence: TGTGCCAGCAGCTTGGCATTCGGCTACTCTGGAAACACCATATATTTT. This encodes CASSLAFGYSGNTIYF. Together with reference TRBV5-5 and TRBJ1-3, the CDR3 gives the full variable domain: DAGVTQSPTHLIKTRGQQVTLRCSPISGHKSVSWYQQVLGQGPQFIFQYYEKEERGRGNFPDRFSARQFPNYSSELNVNALLLGDSALYLCASSLAFGYSGNTIYFGEGSWLTVV.

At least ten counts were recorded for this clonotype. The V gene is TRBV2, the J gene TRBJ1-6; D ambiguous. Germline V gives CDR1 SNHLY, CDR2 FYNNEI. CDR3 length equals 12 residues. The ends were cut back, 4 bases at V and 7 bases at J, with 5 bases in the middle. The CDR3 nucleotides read TGTGCCAGCAGTGTATCGAATTCACCCCTCCACTTT. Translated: CASSVSNSPLHF. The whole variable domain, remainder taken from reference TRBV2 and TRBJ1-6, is EPEVTQTPSHQVTQMGQEVILRCVPISNHLYFYWYRQILGQKVEFLVSFYNNEISEKSEIFDDQFSVERPDGSNFTLKIRSTKLEDSAMYFCASSVSNSPLHFGNGTRLTVT.

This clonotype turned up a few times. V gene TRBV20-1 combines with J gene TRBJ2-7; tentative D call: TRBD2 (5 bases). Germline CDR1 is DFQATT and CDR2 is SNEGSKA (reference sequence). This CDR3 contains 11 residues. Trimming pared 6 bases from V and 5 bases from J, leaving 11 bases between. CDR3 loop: CSASDGDEQYF. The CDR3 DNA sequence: TGCAGTGCATCGGACGGGGACGAGCAGTACTTC.

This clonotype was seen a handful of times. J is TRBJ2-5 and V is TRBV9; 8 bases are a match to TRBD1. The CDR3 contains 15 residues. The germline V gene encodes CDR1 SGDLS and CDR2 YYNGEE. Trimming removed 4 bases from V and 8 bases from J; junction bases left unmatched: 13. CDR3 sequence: CASSPAGTGSPTQYF. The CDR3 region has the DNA TGTGCCAGCAGCCCAGCCGGGACAGGTTCCCCAACCCAGTACTTC.

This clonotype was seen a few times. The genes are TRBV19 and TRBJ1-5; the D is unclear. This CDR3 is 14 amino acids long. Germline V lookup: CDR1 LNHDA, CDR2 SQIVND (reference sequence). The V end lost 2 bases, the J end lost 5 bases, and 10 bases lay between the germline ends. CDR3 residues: CASSIFGGYQPQHF. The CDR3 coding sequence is TGTGCCAGTAGTATATTCGGCGGTTATCAGCCCCAGCATTTT.

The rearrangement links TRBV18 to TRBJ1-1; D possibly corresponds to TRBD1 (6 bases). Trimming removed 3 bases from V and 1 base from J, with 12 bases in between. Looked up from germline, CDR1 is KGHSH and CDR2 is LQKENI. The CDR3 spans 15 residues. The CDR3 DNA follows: TGTGCCAGCTCACCCTACAGGGAGAAGAACACTGAAGCTTTCTTT. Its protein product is CASSPYREKNTEAFF.

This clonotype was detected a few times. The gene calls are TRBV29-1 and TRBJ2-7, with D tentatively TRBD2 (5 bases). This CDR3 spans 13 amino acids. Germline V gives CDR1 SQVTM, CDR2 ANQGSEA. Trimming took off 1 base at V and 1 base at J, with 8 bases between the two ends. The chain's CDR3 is CSVEVEESYEQYF. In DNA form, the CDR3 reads TGCAGCGTTGAAGTGGAGGAGTCCTACGAGCAGTACTTC.